Here is one TCR beta chain with its context. Its antigen is still unknown. This record comes from a study of vaccination and CD4 T cells after COVID-19. Study overall: Stimulation used overlapping spike peptides from SARS-CoV-2, HCoV-NL63, HCoV-OC43 and HCoV-229E.

The Oncomine TCR Beta short-read assay was applied to DNA of cultured CD4+ T cells. Genomic DNA from cultured CD4+ T cells was extracted. Each CDR3 protein gets one entry after TCRdb re-called the PCR reads with MiXCR. The repertoire holds over 15,000 distinct CDR3 sequences, with approximately 45% as singletons. The V and J ends lost 4 bases and 6 bases, in that order; junction bases with no gene match: 4. This CDR3 has 14 residues. Looked up from germline, CDR1 is MNHNS and CDR2 is SASEGT. Study results and caveats: Among convalescent patients, a median around 85% of reactive clones emerged only after vaccination.

Documented treatment: approximately 11-day PBMC culture with coronavirus spike peptide pools or control peptides (ViraFEST assay). The rearrangement links TRBV6-1 to TRBJ2-2; 8 nucleotides agree with TRBD1. The sequencing here drew on CD4+ T cells from blood, cultured in vitro, taken after SARS-CoV-2 vaccination. The sequence came from a human donor who had recovered from COVID-19. DNA of the CDR3: TGTGCCAGCAGTGTTCTACAGGGGGCCGGGGAGCTGTTTTTT. Translating gives CASSVLQGAGELFF.